This TCR beta chain was profiled in a study of T cells after yellow fever vaccination. Study as a whole: The fractions with low cell numbers were processed using SMART-Seq v4 Ultra Low Input.

This clonotype was found many times. 5'RACE template switching produced TCR cDNA carrying a universal primer site and UMIs. One entry per CDR3 protein results from TCRdb running MiXCR on the 5' RACE reads. The sample lists hundreds of thousands of distinct CDR3 sequences, 13% occurring once. V shed 5 bases and J 2 bases; nucleotides not matched to a gene: 5. Per germline, CDR1 MNHEY and CDR2 SMNVEV (reference sequence). The CDR3 sequence is 16 residues long. Here the sequenced sample was PBMCs, taken on the day of the yellow fever booster vaccination. The receptor comes from a man younger than 40 who received the YFV17D yellow fever vaccine. The V gene is TRBV27, the J gene TRBJ2-1, with 11 nucleotides matching TRBD2. CDR3 nucleotides: TGTGCCAGCAGTACCGGACTAGCGGGTACCTACAATGAGCAGTTCTTC. Translation gives CASSTGLAGTYNEQFF.